The present TCR beta chain was sequenced within a study of T cells in Graves' hyperthyroidism and ophthalmopathy. Study-wide findings and caveats: Most thyroid clonotypes that were expanded above 0.001 also turned up in blood.

The table lists this clonotype with many counts. The antigen is undetermined. The TCR beta CDR3 regions underwent amplification using RNA transcripts as the source. A set of HTBI primers served as the primers for a first-round RT-PCR of the TCR CDR3. TCRdb reanalysed the multiplex PCR reads using MiXCR and keeps one entry per CDR3 protein. This table has about 270,000 distinct CDR3 sequences, about 20% appearing once. CDR3 size: 16 residues. Germline assignment: CDR1 DFQATT and CDR2 SNEGSKA (reference sequence). V gave up 3 bases and J gave up 3 bases, with 20 bases separating them. The specimen sequenced was blood. The receptor was derived from a man aged 25-45 years with Graves' ophthalmopathy. The chain links TRBV20-1 to TRBJ2-5, with D possibly being TRBD2 (7 bases). The CDR3 loop reads CSARPGGGSIEETQYF. In DNA form, the CDR3 reads TGCAGTGCTAGGCCGGGGGGCGGGAGCATAGAAGAGACCCAGTACTTC.